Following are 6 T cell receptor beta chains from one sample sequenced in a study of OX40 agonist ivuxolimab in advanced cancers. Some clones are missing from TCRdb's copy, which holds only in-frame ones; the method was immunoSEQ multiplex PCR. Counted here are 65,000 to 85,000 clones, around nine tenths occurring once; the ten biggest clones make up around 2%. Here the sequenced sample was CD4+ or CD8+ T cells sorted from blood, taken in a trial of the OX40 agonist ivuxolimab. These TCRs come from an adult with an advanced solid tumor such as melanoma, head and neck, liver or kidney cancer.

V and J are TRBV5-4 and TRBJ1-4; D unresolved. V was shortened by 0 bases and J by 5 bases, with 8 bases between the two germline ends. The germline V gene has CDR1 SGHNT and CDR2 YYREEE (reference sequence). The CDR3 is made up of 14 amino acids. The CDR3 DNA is TGTGCCAGCAGCTTGGGGCCAGAGAATGAAAAACTGTTTTTT. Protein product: CASSLGPENEKLFF.

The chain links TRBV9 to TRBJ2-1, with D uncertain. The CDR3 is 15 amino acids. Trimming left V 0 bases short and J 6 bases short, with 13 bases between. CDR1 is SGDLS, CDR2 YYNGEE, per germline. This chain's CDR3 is CASSVEVSLGNEQFF. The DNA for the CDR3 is TGTGCCAGCAGCGTAGAGGTGTCTTTGGGCAATGAGCAGTTCTTC.

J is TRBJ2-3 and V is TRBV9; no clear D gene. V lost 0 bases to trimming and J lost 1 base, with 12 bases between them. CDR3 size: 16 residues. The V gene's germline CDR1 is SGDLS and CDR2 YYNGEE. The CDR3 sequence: CASSVEAPGGTDTQYF. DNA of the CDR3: TGTGCCAGCAGCGTAGAGGCTCCTGGAGGCACAGATACGCAGTATTTT.

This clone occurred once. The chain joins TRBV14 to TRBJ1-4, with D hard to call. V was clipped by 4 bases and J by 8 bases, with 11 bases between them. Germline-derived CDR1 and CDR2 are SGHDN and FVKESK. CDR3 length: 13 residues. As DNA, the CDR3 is TGTGCCAGCAGCCCGGACGAATGGGAAAAACTGTTTTTT. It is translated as CASSPDEWEKLFF.

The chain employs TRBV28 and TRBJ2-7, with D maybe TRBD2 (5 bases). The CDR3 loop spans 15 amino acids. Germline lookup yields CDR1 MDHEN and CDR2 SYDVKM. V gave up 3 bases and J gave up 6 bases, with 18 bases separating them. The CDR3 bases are TGTGCCAGCAGTTTGACTACGATCTCGGTGGGCGAGCAGTACTTC. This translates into CASSLTTISVGEQYF.

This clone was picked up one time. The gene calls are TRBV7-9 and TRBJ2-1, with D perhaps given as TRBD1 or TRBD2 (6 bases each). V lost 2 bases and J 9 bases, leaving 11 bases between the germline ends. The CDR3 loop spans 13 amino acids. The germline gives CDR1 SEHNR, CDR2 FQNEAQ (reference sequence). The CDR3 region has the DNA TGTGCCAGCAGCTTATCGGGGGCAGGTGAGCAGTTCTTC. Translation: CASSLSGAGEQFF.